This note documents a single T cell receptor (beta chain) sequence. V lost 6 bases, J lost 2 bases, and 6 bases stayed unmatched. The CDR3 covers 15 residues. The germline V gene has CDR1 SGHRS and CDR2 YFSETQ. This entry is derived from a study of blood T cell repertoires in COVID-19. Authors' processing steps: Reference gene primers were amplified, and this amplification served to estimate nucleated cell counts. The table came from immunoSEQ multiplex PCR; TCRdb's copy has only in-frame clones and leaves some out. D and trimming come from the DNA, and the V and J calls and clone size come from that table. The sample yields 100,000 to 150,000 clones, roughly 85% seen once.

Sequenced: peripheral blood. This receptor was obtained from a woman older than 75 with acute or convalescent COVID-19. The chain employs TRBV5-1 and TRBJ2-3, with 10 bases that match TRBD2. As DNA, the CDR3 is TGCGCCAGCACGCGCGGGACTAGCGACACAGATACGCAGTATTTT. Translation gives CASTRGTSDTDTQYF.